This T cell receptor (beta chain) derives from a study of T cell responses to AZD1222 COVID-19 vaccine. TCRdb keeps only in-frame clones here, not all; method: immunoSEQ multiplex PCR. The table shows 150,000 or so clones, with 85% to 95% occurring only once. This CDR3 spans 14 amino acids. CDR1 and CDR2 from the germline V gene are MNHEY and SMNVEV (reference sequence). V dropped 7 bases and J dropped 4 bases, with 16 bases sitting between them. This rearrangement joins TRBV27 to TRBJ1-2; tentatively, D is TRBD1 (6 bases). Here the sequenced sample was peripheral blood, taken on day 0 of AZD1222 vaccination. This receptor was taken from an adult in good health. CDR3 DNA: TGTGCCAGCATGGCTTCAAGGACAGCCTATGGCTACACCTTC. Its protein is CASMASRTAYGYTF.